The clone carrying this TCR beta chain was detected only a few times. This entry belongs to a study of cytomegalovirus exposure and HLA in healthy donors. The table came from immunoSEQ multiplex PCR; TCRdb's copy has only in-frame clones and leaves some out. This table has hundreds of thousands of clones, around 78% appearing once. V was pared by 1 base and J by 1 base, with 9 bases of the junction left unmatched. Germline V gene sequence: CDR1 SGHVS, CDR2 FNYEAQ. CDR3 length: 18 amino acids. The rearrangement links TRBV7-6 to TRBJ2-2; 7 bases align to TRBD1. The sequenced material came from PBMCs. The receptor comes from a woman younger than 30 in good health and CMV-seronegative. This CDR3 reads CASSLGRQGPVNTGELFF. In nucleotides, the CDR3 is TGTGCCAGCAGCTTAGGACGACAGGGTCCCGTGAACACCGGGGAGCTGTTTTTT.